One sample yielded the 17 T cell receptor beta chains listed below, sequenced in a study of T-cell reconstitution after alpha-beta-depleted transplantation in children. As it was prepared, the TCRbeta library received unique molecular identifiers. TCRdb reanalysed the PCR reads using MiXCR and keeps one entry per CDR3 protein. Counted here are over 150,000 distinct CDR3 sequences, roughly 6% occurring once; the ten biggest clones make up under 6%. The material was PBMCs, obtained before TCRalphabeta/CD19-depleted stem cell transplant. The source is a girl under two years old with combined immunodeficiency, due to receive a stem cell transplant.

This clonotype occurred many times. The chain combines TRBV13 with TRBJ2-1, with TRBD2 matching 8 bases. CDR1 PRHDT and CDR2 FYEKMQ come from the germline V gene (reference sequence). With 3 bases clipped from V and 7 bases from J, the junction kept 11 bases outside the gene matches. This CDR3 is built from 16 residues. CDR3 bases: TGTGCCAGCAGCTTCGGACTAGCCCCCTTTGGTAATGAGCAGTTCTTC. The encoded protein is CASSFGLAPFGNEQFF.

A word on this clonotype: Since a much larger clone is just one base distant, this may be a read error. This chain uses TRBV11-2 with TRBJ2-5, with D perhaps being TRBD1 or TRBD2 (5 bases each). CDR1 is SGHAT, CDR2 FQNNGV, per germline. CDR3 length: 15 amino acids. V dropped 3 bases and J dropped 0 bases, with 11 bases sitting between them. In nucleotides, the CDR3 is TGTGCCAGCAGCTTCGACAGAGGGGACCAAGAGACCCAGTACTTC. Its translation is CASSFDRGDQETQYF.

This clonotype was seen many times. The V call is TRBV29-1, the J call TRBJ2-7; a weak D match, TRBD1 (6 bases). V lost 7 bases and J 0 bases, leaving 13 bases between the germline ends. The V gene's germline CDR1 is SQVTM and CDR2 ANQGSEA. This CDR3 comprises 13 residues. The CDR3 is CSALTGLSYEQYF. CDR3 bases: TGCAGCGCCCTGACAGGCCTCTCCTACGAGCAGTACTTC.

This clonotype occurred many times. The gene calls are TRBV7-8 and TRBJ2-4; possibly TRBD1 for D (6 bases). The V end lost 5 bases, the J end lost 9 bases, and 20 bases lay between the germline ends. CDR3 size: 15 residues. Germline CDR1 SGHVS, CDR2 FQNEAQ. For the CDR3, the DNA is TGTGCCAGCAGCCTCCGGACAGATAATATGGGCATTCAGTACTTC. Translation: CASSLRTDNMGIQYF.

This clonotype was recorded at least ten times. V usage is TRBV29-1 and J usage is TRBJ2-1; 9 nucleotides agree with TRBD2. The CDR3 runs 15 residues. CDR1 and CDR2 from the germline V gene are SQVTM and ANQGSEA. Trimming cost V 3 bases and J 9 bases; bases outside gene matches: 12. CDR3 nucleotides: TGCAGCGTTGACCGGCGGGAGGGCCCGGTGGGTGAGCAGTTCTTC. Protein sequence: CSVDRREGPVGEQFF.

This clonotype appeared many times. The chain is built from TRBV7-2 and TRBJ2-3; D is perhaps TRBD1 (5 bases). Trimming shortened V by 1 base and J by 11 bases, and 10 bases separated the two germline ends. Per germline, CDR1 SGHTA and CDR2 FQGNSA. The CDR3 sequence is 12 residues long. This CDR3 is CASSLVRGQQYF. Written as DNA, the CDR3 is TGTGCCAGCAGCTTAGTTAGGGGTCAGCAGTATTTT.

This clonotype was counted ten times or more. This rearrangement joins TRBV6-5 to TRBJ2-7; TRBD2 matches at 8 bases. The V segment lost 5 bases and the J segment 3 bases; nucleotides outside the gene matches: 18. Germline values: CDR1 MNHEY, CDR2 SVGAGI. This CDR3 is 18 amino acids long. CDR3 in amino acids: CASSPRTSSSAIFYEQYF. For the CDR3, the DNA is TGTGCCAGCAGTCCCCGGACTAGCTCGTCTGCCATTTTCTACGAGCAGTACTTC.

This clonotype was seen only a few times. This sequence joins TRBV5-1 and TRBJ1-2; 10 nucleotides agree with TRBD1. Losses at the gene ends were 4 bases for V and 3 bases for J; bases not matched to a gene: 12. CDR1 and CDR2 (germline): SGHRS, YFSETQ. This CDR3 has 17 amino acids. CDR3: CASSPDPDRGQDYGYTF. Written as DNA, the CDR3 is TGCGCCAGCAGCCCGGACCCAGACAGGGGGCAGGACTATGGCTACACCTTC.

This clonotype showed up many times. This chain connects TRBV20-1 to TRBJ2-1, with TRBD2 matching over 9 bases. The CDR3 totals 14 residues. Germline CDR1 is DFQATT and CDR2 is SNEGSKA (reference sequence). Unmatched junction bases numbered 9, after V lost 6 bases and J lost 6 bases. The CDR3 bases are TGCAGTGCCCGCAATACTAGCGGGCCCAATGAGCAGTTCTTC. It encodes CSARNTSGPNEQFF.

The chain uses TRBV7-6 and TRBJ2-6, with a weak D call TRBD2 (7 bases). Germline CDR1 reads SGHVS; CDR2 reads FNYEAQ. V shed 5 bases and J shed 1 base, with 18 bases lying between them. The CDR3 contains 18 residues. The CDR3 sequence is CASSRVRGRLSGANVLTF. CDR3 DNA: TGTGCCAGCAGCCGTGTGCGGGGGCGCTTATCTGGGGCCAACGTCCTGACTTTC.

This chain joins TRBV1 and TRBJ2-3. TRBV1 represents a pseudogene. The CDR3 runs 12 residues. The CDR3 region has the DNA TGCACCAGCAGTGGGGTCACAGATACGCAGTATTTT. Its translation: CTSSGVTDTQYF.

This clonotype was seen many times. The chain combines TRBV2 with TRBJ2-1; D might be TRBD1 (5 bases). The V end was cut by 6 bases, the J end by 0 bases, with 12 bases between. Germline loops: CDR1 SNHLY, CDR2 FYNNEI. The CDR3 runs to 15 residues. The CDR3 reads CASRIGHHSYNEQFF. The CDR3 DNA sequence: TGTGCCAGCAGGATAGGACACCACTCCTACAATGAGCAGTTCTTC.

The sample holds a few counts of this clonotype. This chain joins TRBV2 and TRBJ2-7, with D perhaps given as TRBD1 or TRBD2 (5 bases each). CDR3 length: 17 amino acids. The germline V gene encodes CDR1 SNHLY and CDR2 FYNNEI. V lost 8 bases, J lost 0 bases, and 23 bases lay in between. Written as DNA, the CDR3 is TGTGCCAGCTCCGGACCGTGGGTGGGACGGAGCTCCTACGAGCAGTACTTC. Protein product: CASSGPWVGRSSYEQYF. Complete variable domain (other parts from reference TRBV2 and TRBJ2-7): EPEVTQTPSHQVTQMGQEVILRCVPISNHLYFYWYRQILGQKVEFLVSFYNNEISEKSEIFDDQFSVERPDGSNFTLKIRSTKLEDSAMYFCASSGPWVGRSSYEQYFGPGTRLTVT.

This clonotype was detected ten times or more. The chain recombines TRBV29-1 with TRBJ2-5; TRBD1 matches at 9 bases. The CDR3 is 12 residues long. Germline CDR1 SQVTM, CDR2 ANQGSEA. The trim removed 6 bases at V and 5 bases at J, leaving 4 bases unmatched. As DNA, the CDR3 is TGCAGCGTGGGGGACAGGGAGGAGACCCAGTACTTC. Translating gives CSVGDREETQYF.

This clonotype was recorded many times. The gene calls are TRBV29-1 and TRBJ2-7; 10 bases match TRBD1. Trimming cost V 7 bases and J 3 bases; bases outside gene matches: 9. This CDR3 comprises 14 residues. Germline V gene lookup returns CDR1 SQVTM and CDR2 ANQGSEA. The CDR3 is CSAGDRGRGYEQYF. As DNA, the CDR3 is TGCAGCGCCGGGGACAGGGGAAGGGGCTACGAGCAGTACTTC.

As regards this clonotype: This may be a read error, as it is one base from a much larger clone. The chain employs TRBV25-1 and TRBJ1-1, with TRBD1 identical over 11 bases. Germline V gene sequence: CDR1 MGHDK, CDR2 SYGVNS. Trimming cost V 4 bases and J 6 bases; bases outside gene matches: 7. This CDR3 is 15 amino acids long. The CDR3 DNA sequence: TGTGCCAGCAGTGTCTGGACAGGGGGCATCGCTGAAGCTTTCTTT. Amino acids: CASSVWTGGIAEAFF.

This clonotype was found many times. The rearrangement links TRBV29-1 to TRBJ1-1; the match to TRBD1 covers 8 bases. The CDR3 extends over 12 amino acids. Germline values: CDR1 SQVTM, CDR2 ANQGSEA. The ends lost 5 bases at V and 6 bases at J; junction bases unmatched: 5. The CDR3 bases are TGCAGCGTTCCCGGACAGGGCGCTGAAGCTTTCTTT. Protein product: CSVPGQGAEAFF.